These 22 T cell receptor beta chains share one sample of origin, sequenced in a study of blood T cell repertoires in COVID-19. Measured with immunoSEQ multiplex PCR; TCRdb has only the in-frame clones, and not every one. The data contain fewer than 250,000 clones, about 88% of them seen just once; the ten biggest clones take up 1.5% to 2%. The sample was peripheral blood. These receptors were collected from a man between 65 and 85 years old with acute or convalescent COVID-19.

The chain is built from TRBV19 and TRBJ1-5; D is unclear. The CDR3 spans 17 residues. Germline CDR1 reads LNHDA; CDR2 reads SQIVND (reference sequence). Trimming removed 5 bases at V and 2 bases at J, with 19 bases between. The CDR3 loop is CASSSLYPIGGNQPQHF. As DNA, the CDR3 is TGTGCCAGTAGTTCCTTATATCCCATCGGAGGCAATCAGCCCCAGCATTTT.

The V and J genes are TRBV6-2 or TRBV6-3 and TRBJ2-3; 10 bases match TRBD2. With V trimmed by 6 bases and J by 3 bases, 9 bases remained unmatched. This CDR3 has 16 residues. Germline V CDR1 and CDR2: MNHEY, SVGEGT. This chain's CDR3 is CASSPHLAGATDTQYF. The CDR3, as DNA: TGTGCCAGCAGCCCACACCTAGCGGGAGCTACAGATACGCAGTATTTT.

This clone occurred once. This chain joins TRBV7-9 and TRBJ1-2; TRBD1 aligns across 8 bases. Germline V lookup: CDR1 SEHNR, CDR2 FQNEAQ (reference sequence). The CDR3 has 18 amino acids. V lost 0 bases to trimming and J lost 0 bases; unmatched junction nucleotides: 9. CDR3 loop: CASSLARRQGSANYGYTF. In nucleotides, the CDR3 is TGTGCCAGCAGCTTAGCGCGACGACAGGGGTCGGCTAACTATGGCTACACCTTC.

This rearrangement joins TRBV12-3 or TRBV12-4 to TRBJ1-1; D gene unclear. CDR3 length: 13 residues. Deletions cut 7 bases from V and 1 base from J, with 10 bases between. The CDR3 protein is CASTLLANTEAFF. For the CDR3, the DNA is TGTGCCAGCACCCTCTTAGCGAACACTGAAGCTTTCTTT.

The chain joins TRBV5-1 to TRBJ2-3; 7 nucleotides align to TRBD1. The CDR3 has 15 residues. V lost 4 bases, J lost 0 bases, and 5 bases stayed unmatched. CDR1 is SGHRS, CDR2 YFSETQ, per germline. This CDR3 is CASSKQGSSTDTQYF. CDR3 coding DNA: TGCGCCAGCAGCAAACAGGGGAGTAGCACAGATACGCAGTATTTT.

This chain links TRBV28 with TRBJ1-6; no clear D gene. V lost 8 bases, J lost 8 bases, and 16 bases lay in between. The CDR3 consists of 14 residues. Germline lookup yields CDR1 MDHEN and CDR2 SYDVKM. The CDR3 here is CASEEGGDYSPLHF. CDR3 DNA sequence: TGTGCCAGCGAAGAGGGCGGGGATTATTCACCCCTCCACTTT. Filled out from reference TRBV28 and TRBJ1-6, the complete variable domain reads DVKVTQSSRYLVKRTGEKVFLECVQDMDHENMFWYRQDPGLGLRLIYFSYDVKMKEKGDIPEGYSVSREKKERFSLILESASTNQTSMYLCASEEGGDYSPLHFGNGTRLTVT.

This chain's CDR3 is CSVGQGNNEKLFF. Written as DNA, the CDR3 is TGCAGCGTTGGGCAGGGGAATAATGAAAAACTGTTTTTT. The V and J genes are TRBV29-1 and TRBJ1-4; D is possibly TRBD1 (6 bases). The V gene lost 4 bases and the J gene lost 4 bases, with 10 bases spanning the gap. In germline, CDR1 is SQVTM, CDR2 ANQGSEA. This CDR3 spans 13 amino acids.

The genes are TRBV14 and TRBJ2-3; D unresolved. The CDR3 spans 14 residues. Trimming cost V 1 base and J 2 bases, with 7 bases left between them. Germline V lookup: CDR1 SGHDN, CDR2 FVKESK. The CDR3 loop reads CASSQVAPTDTQYF. The DNA of the CDR3 is TGTGCCAGCAGCCAAGTCGCGCCCACAGATACGCAGTATTTT.

The CDR3 DNA reads TGTGCCAGCAGCCCCCGGTCCGCACGCGGCTACACCTTC. It is translated as CASSPRSARGYTF. The chain uses TRBV3-1 (or the pseudogene TRBV3-2) and TRBJ1-2; D is ambiguous. Germline V lookup: CDR1 LGHDT, CDR2 YNNKEL (reference sequence). Trimming cost V 4 bases and J 8 bases, with 14 bases left between them. This CDR3 is built from 13 residues.

The rearrangement joins TRBV29-1 to TRBJ1-3; 7 positions match TRBD1. The germline V gene has CDR1 SQVTM and CDR2 ANQGSEA. This CDR3 has 14 residues. Unmatched junction bases numbered 6, after V lost 7 bases and J lost 0 bases. CDR3 in DNA: TGCAGCGCCTTGGAGGGGGCCTCTGGAAACACCATATATTTT. Encoded protein: CSALEGASGNTIYF.

The rearrangement joins TRBV5-1 to TRBJ2-2; 7 bases fit TRBD1. Per the germline V gene, CDR1 is SGHRS and CDR2 is YFSETQ. J lost 5 bases, V lost 0 bases, and 7 bases had no gene match. The CDR3 consists of 16 residues. The CDR3 reads CASSLAGAGGTGELFF. CDR3 sequence (DNA): TGCGCCAGCAGCTTGGCTGGGGCAGGGGGTACCGGGGAGCTGTTTTTT. The variable domain in full, with the rest retrieved from reference TRBV5-1 and TRBJ2-2, is KAGVTQTPRYLIKTRGQQVTLSCSPISGHRSVSWYQQTPGQGLQFLFEYFSETQRNKGNFPGRFSGRQFSNSRSEMNVSTLELGDSALYLCASSLAGAGGTGELFFGEGSRLTVL.

V and J are TRBV9 and TRBJ2-7; maybe TRBD1 (8 bases). Germline CDR1 reads SGDLS; CDR2 reads YYNGEE. Deletions cut 2 bases from V and 7 bases from J, with 13 bases between. The CDR3 contains 13 residues. The chain's CDR3 is CASSVTGGGEQYF. CDR3 bases: TGTGCCAGCAGCGTCACAGGGGGAGGGGAGCAGTACTTC.

This sequence joins TRBV9 and TRBJ2-4, with 8 positions matching TRBD2. The junction had 10 bases not matched to a gene; V was cut back by 4 bases and J by 10 bases. CDR1 and CDR2 from the germline V gene are SGDLS and YYNGEE. This CDR3 is built from 14 residues. Here the CDR3 reads CASSPEGLGSIQYF. CDR3 DNA sequence: TGTGCCAGCAGCCCCGAGGGACTAGGAAGTATTCAGTACTTC.

V and J are TRBV19 and TRBJ2-3; TRBD2 is a possible D gene (5 bases). The V gene's germline CDR1 is LNHDA and CDR2 SQIVND (reference sequence). This CDR3 comprises 17 residues. Trimming removed 6 bases at V and 1 base at J, with 20 bases between. Here the CDR3 DNA reads TGTGCCAGTAGCACTACTGAACTTTGGGGAGGCACAGATACGCAGTATTTT. Translation gives CASSTTELWGGTDTQYF.

This chain links TRBV18 with TRBJ2-1; the D gene is possibly TRBD2 (5 bases). CDR1 is KGHSH and CDR2 is LQKENI in the germline V gene. The CDR3 loop spans 17 amino acids. The V end lost 2 bases, the J end lost 0 bases, and 14 bases lay between the germline ends. Written as DNA, the CDR3 is TGTGCCAGCTCACCAGGACGGGAAAAAAGCTCCTACAATGAGCAGTTCTTC. Translation gives CASSPGREKSSYNEQFF.

Note on this clone: The same CDR3 can be traced to other DNA sequences in this sample. The V and J genes are TRBV28 and TRBJ1-1, with D perhaps TRBD1 (5 bases). This CDR3 contains 12 residues. V was pared by 2 bases and J by 5 bases, with 6 bases between. Germline CDR1 reads MDHEN; CDR2 reads SYDVKM. CDR3 nucleotides: TGTGCCAGCAGTTTAAGGGGAACTGAAGCTTTCTTT. It is translated as CASSLRGTEAFF. The whole variable domain, remainder taken from reference TRBV28 and TRBJ1-1, is DVKVTQSSRYLVKRTGEKVFLECVQDMDHENMFWYRQDPGLGLRLIYFSYDVKMKEKGDIPEGYSVSREKKERFSLILESASTNQTSMYLCASSLRGTEAFFGQGTRLTVV.

This chain's CDR3 is CASSERTAMNTEAFF. The CDR3 DNA is TGTGCCAGCAGTGAACGCACAGCTATGAACACTGAAGCTTTCTTT. The chain carries TRBV6-1 and TRBJ1-1; unclear D gene. The CDR3 contains 15 residues. V was shortened by 2 bases and J by 0 bases, with 10 bases between the two germline ends. Germline CDR1 MNHNS, CDR2 SASEGT.

The chain has TRBV30 and TRBJ1-1, with 7 bases fitting TRBD1. Germline trimming cut 4 bases from V and 1 base from J; bases unmatched to any gene: 3. This CDR3 has 13 residues. Germline CDR1 and CDR2: GTSNPN and SVGIG (reference sequence). CDR3 in DNA: TGTGCCTGGAAGGGACAGAAGAACACTGAAGCTTTCTTT. The encoded protein is CAWKGQKNTEAFF.

J is TRBJ2-5 and V is TRBV3-1 (or the pseudogene TRBV3-2), with 8 bases matching TRBD2. CDR3 size: 15 residues. Germline CDR1 and CDR2: LGHDT and YNNKEL (reference sequence). V gave up 4 bases and J gave up 4 bases; unmatched junction bases: 8. The CDR3 here is CASSRRSGRRETQYF. The CDR3 DNA reads as TGTGCCAGCAGCCGGCGCAGCGGGAGACGAGAGACCCAGTACTTC.

The gene calls are TRBV28 and TRBJ1-5; no clear D gene. The CDR3 loop spans 17 amino acids. Germline values: CDR1 MDHEN, CDR2 SYDVKM. V was pared by 2 bases and J by 1 base, with 15 bases between. The CDR3 nucleotides are TGTGCCAGCAGTTTAGTCCTACTATCCTTAAGCAATCAGCCCCAGCATTTT. Its translation is CASSLVLLSLSNQPQHF.

A remark on this clone: The identical CDR3 is also encoded by other nucleotide sequences in the sample. This chain connects TRBV27 to TRBJ2-7; perhaps TRBD2 as D (6 bases). CDR3 length equals 12 residues. Trimming took off 3 bases at V and 3 bases at J, with 6 bases between the two ends. The germline gives CDR1 MNHEY, CDR2 SMNVEV (reference sequence). In DNA, the CDR3 is TGTGCCAGCAGTTTCGGGGGCTACGAGCAGTACTTC. The encoded protein is CASSFGGYEQYF.

The V gene is TRBV21-1, the J gene TRBJ1-1; the D call of TRBD1 is as the table states it, not checked on the DNA. TRBV21-1 is reported as a pseudogene. The CDR3 extends over 15 amino acids. The CDR3 DNA sequence: TGTGCCAGCAGCAAAGTTGGGGGCTTGAACACTGAAGCTTTCTTT. It encodes CASSKVGGLNTEAFF.